The rows below give T cell receptor beta chains drawn from one sample of a study of cytomegalovirus exposure and HLA in healthy donors. Profiling relied on immunoSEQ multiplex PCR, and the TCRdb table lists in-frame clones only, not all of them. The data show fewer than 200,000 clones, around 86% seen once. Source material: PBMCs. These TCRs come from a girl aged 2 to 9 in good health and CMV-seropositive. CDR3s include the opening cysteine and the closing phenylalanine or tryptophan. The order of the fields is J gene, D gene, clone size, V gene, CDR3 protein, CDR3 DNA. D genes are given only for firm matches. Part of the rows lack a size; the others show once, few, many or a class for expanded clones.

>TRBJ1-1|TRBD1|NA|TRBV6-4
CASSTGTGGSEAFF
TGTGCCAGCAGTACCGGGACAGGGGGCTCCGAAGCTTTCTTT
>TRBJ2-1|NA|NA|TRBV6-5
CASSYTPARYNEQFF
TGTGCCAGCAGTTACACCCCGGCCAGGTACAATGAGCAGTTCTTC
>TRBJ2-1|TRBD2|NA|TRBV5-1
CASSLGLAVKYNEQFF
TGCGCCAGCAGCTTGGGGCTAGCGGTGAAATACAATGAGCAGTTCTTC
>TRBJ2-1|NA|NA|TRBV11-3
CASSLMGGRRPGNEQFF
TGTGCCAGCAGCTTAATGGGGGGAAGGCGCCCGGGCAATGAGCAGTTCTTC
>TRBJ2-6|NA|NA|TRBV7-8
CASGVAGANVLTF
TGTGCCAGCGGAGTGGCGGGGGCCAACGTCCTGACTTTC
>TRBJ1-5|NA|NA|TRBV5-1
CASSQGQDQPQHF
TGCGCCAGCAGCCAGGGGCAGGATCAGCCCCAGCATTTT
>TRBJ2-7|TRBD1|NA|TRBV5-1
CASSLVPQGADEQYF
TGCGCCAGCAGCTTGGTTCCCCAGGGGGCTGACGAGCAGTACTTC
>TRBJ2-7|TRBD2|NA|TRBV2
CASKSSGTPYEQYF
TGTGCCAGCAAATCTAGCGGGACCCCCTACGAGCAGTACTTC
>TRBJ2-7|TRBD1|NA|TRBV30
CAWSVPGQGNYEQYF
TGTGCCTGGAGTGTACCGGGACAGGGTAACTACGAGCAGTACTTC
>TRBJ2-7|TRBD2|NA|TRBV7-2
CASSLELAGAYEQYF
TGTGCCAGCAGCTTAGAGCTAGCGGGAGCCTACGAGCAGTACTTC
>TRBJ2-4|NA|NA|TRBV6-5
CASSSGGRQNIQYF
TGTGCCAGCAGTTCAGGGGGGCGCCAAAACATTCAGTACTTC
>TRBJ2-2|TRBD2|once|TRBV28
CASSPPRSGTRGELFF
TGTGCCAGCAGTCCACCTCGCTCCGGGACTAGAGGGGAGCTGTTTTTT
>TRBJ2-1|TRBD2|NA|TRBV7-3
CASSFGLAGDNEQFF
TGTGCCAGCAGCTTTGGACTGGCGGGGGACAATGAGCAGTTCTTC
>TRBJ2-1|NA|many|TRBV6-4
CASSPYPGYNEQFF
TGTGCCAGCAGTCCTTACCCGGGTTACAATGAGCAGTTCTTC
>TRBJ1-1|NA|NA|TRBV6-6
CASSPPLGNAEAFF
TGTGCCAGCAGTCCCCCACTCGGGAACGCTGAAGCTTTCTTT
>TRBJ2-5|TRBD2|few|TRBV10-3
CAISEKTSLQETQYF
TGTGCCATCAGTGAGAAGACTAGCCTACAAGAGACCCAGTACTTC
>TRBJ2-7|TRBD2|NA|TRBV6-5
CASSYSTGGTYEQYF
TGTGCCAGCAGTTACTCGACGGGGGGAACCTACGAGCAGTACTTC
>TRBJ1-1|NA|once|TRBV4-1
CASSQAHSDLNTEAFF
TGCGCCAGCAGCCAAGCGCACTCCGATTTGAACACTGAAGCTTTCTTT
>TRBJ2-4|NA|few|TRBV4-1
CASSPSIPKNIQYF
TGCGCCAGCAGCCCGAGTATACCCAAAAACATTCAGTACTTC
>TRBJ2-1|NA|NA|TRBV7-2
CASSLGPTGAEQFF
TGTGCCAGCAGCTTAGGCCCCACGGGAGCGGAGCAGTTCTTC
>TRBJ1-5|NA|NA|TRBV19
CASSSDISEPQHF
TGTGCCAGTAGTTCAGACATTTCTGAGCCCCAGCATTTT
>TRBJ2-6|TRBD2|NA|TRBV30
CAWSQLAGGPSGANVLTF
TGTGCCTGGAGTCAGCTAGCGGGAGGCCCCTCTGGGGCCAACGTCCTGACTTTC
>TRBJ2-3|TRBD2|many|TRBV11-3
CASSLDERDTDTQYF
TGTGCCAGCAGCTTAGATGAGCGGGACACAGATACGCAGTATTTT
>TRBJ2-5|TRBD2|NA|TRBV4-1
CASSPLGTSGAQTQYF
TGCGCCAGCAGCCCCCTCGGGACTAGCGGAGCCCAGACCCAGTACTTC
>TRBJ2-5|NA|few|TRBV11-2
CGTCPPKMRQETQYF
TGTGGGACATGCCCTCCCAAAATGCGACAAGAGACCCAGTACTTC
>TRBJ2-5|NA|NA|TRBV7-7
CASSFRQSGMETQYF
TGTGCTAGCAGCTTCAGACAGTCTGGAATGGAGACCCAGTACTTC
>TRBJ1-2|NA|NA|TRBV2
CASSESRAGYGYTF
TGTGCCAGCAGTGAGTCCAGGGCCGGCTATGGCTACACCTTC
>TRBJ2-1|NA|NA|TRBV6-5
CASSYTRRGLRFF
TGTGCCAGCAGTTACACCCGACGGGGACTCCGGTTCTTC
>TRBJ2-7|TRBD2|NA|TRBV7-9
CASRQAGATYEQYF
TGTGCCAGCAGGCAAGCGGGAGCCACCTACGAGCAGTACTTC
>TRBJ2-3|TRBD1|NA|TRBV9
CASSPSPGQVGDTQYF
TGTGCCAGCAGCCCGAGCCCAGGACAGGTGGGAGATACGCAGTATTTT
>TRBJ1-5|NA|NA|TRBV28
CASSLLVGPGHQPQHF
TGTGCCAGCAGTTTATTAGTGGGGCCAGGGCATCAGCCCCAGCATTTT
>TRBJ2-7|NA|NA|TRBV4-1
CASSPTGGVREQYF
TGCGCCAGCAGTCCTACAGGGGGGGTACGCGAGCAGTACTTC
>TRBJ1-5|NA|NA|TRBV5-1
CASSLSWGDHQPQHF
TGCGCCAGCAGCTTGAGCTGGGGGGACCATCAGCCCCAGCATTTT
>TRBJ1-3|TRBD1|NA|TRBV28
CASRELLRTGEKNTIYF
TGTGCCAGCAGGGAACTTTTAAGGACAGGGGAGAAAAACACCATATATTTT
>TRBJ2-3|NA|NA|TRBV15
CATSRDRPGDTQYF
TGTGCCACCAGCAGAGATCGGCCGGGAGATACGCAGTATTTT
>TRBJ1-2|NA|NA|TRBV29-1
CSVESGGKEGYGCTF
TGCAGCGTTGAAAGCGGGGGGAAGGAAGGCTATGGCTGCACCTTC
>TRBJ1-5|TRBD1|few|TRBV7-9
CASSSGGASNQPQHF
TGTGCCAGCAGTTCAGGGGGCGCGAGCAATCAGCCCCAGCATTTT